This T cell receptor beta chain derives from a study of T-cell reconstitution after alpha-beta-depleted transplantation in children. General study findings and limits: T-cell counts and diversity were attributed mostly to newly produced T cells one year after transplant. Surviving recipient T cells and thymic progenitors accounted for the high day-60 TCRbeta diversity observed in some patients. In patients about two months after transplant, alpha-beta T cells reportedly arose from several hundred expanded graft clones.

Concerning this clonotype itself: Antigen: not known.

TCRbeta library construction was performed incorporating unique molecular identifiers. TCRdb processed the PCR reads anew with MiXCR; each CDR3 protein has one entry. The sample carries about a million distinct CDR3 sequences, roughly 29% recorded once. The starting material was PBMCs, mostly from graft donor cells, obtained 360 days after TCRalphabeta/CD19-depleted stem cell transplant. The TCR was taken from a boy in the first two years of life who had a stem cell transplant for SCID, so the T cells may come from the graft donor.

CDR3 region: CASTSRGSTDTQYF. The CDR3 coding sequence is TGTGCCAGTACCAGCCGCGGCAGCACAGATACGCAGTATTTT. V is TRBV19 and J is TRBJ2-3; D unclear. The V and J ends lost 7 bases and 0 bases respectively, with 11 bases between them. This CDR3 spans 14 amino acids. CDR1 is LNHDA and CDR2 is SQIVND in the germline V gene (reference sequence). Full variable domain (outside the CDR3, taken from reference TRBV19 and TRBJ2-3): DGGITQSPKYLFRKEGQNVTLSCEQNLNHDAMYWYRQDPGQGLRLIYYSQIVNDFQKGDIAEGYSVSREKKESFPLTVTSAQKNPTAFYLCASTSRGSTDTQYFGPGTRLTVL.